A single sample is the source of the 3 T cell receptor beta chains below, sequenced in a study of T cell repertoires in cytomegalovirus infection. TCRdb reanalysed the reads using MiXCR and keeps one entry per CDR3 protein. The sample contains around 740,000 distinct CDR3 sequences, 35% of which appear only once. Sequencing input: PBMCs. These receptors originate from a human donor in good health (CMV status not recorded). Some clones in this sample may be carry-over from other donors' samples.

The gene calls are TRBV28 and TRBJ2-5, with D perhaps matching TRBD2 (6 bases). The CDR3 runs to 16 residues. Germline CDR1 MDHEN, CDR2 SYDVKM. V shed 4 bases and J shed 4 bases, with 19 bases lying between them. CDR3: CASSSPGVGNGETQYF. DNA for the CDR3: TGTGCCAGCAGTTCTCCGGGGGTCGGCAACGGAGAGACCCAGTACTTC.

The chain couples TRBV7-3 to TRBJ2-1; no clear D gene. V shed 0 bases and J shed 0 bases, with 6 bases lying between them. The CDR3 has 15 amino acids. From germline, CDR1 is SGHTA and CDR2 FQGTGA. CDR3 DNA sequence: TGTGCCAGCAGCTTAACGGCGAGCTCCTACAATGAGCAGTTCTTC. Translation gives CASSLTASSYNEQFF.

The genes are TRBV29-1 and TRBJ1-5; weak D call: TRBD1 (5 bases). V lost 5 bases to trimming and J lost 1 base, with 9 bases between them. The length of the CDR3 is 13 residues. Germline CDR1 SQVTM, CDR2 ANQGSEA. CDR3 loop: CSVQQGSNQPQHF. CDR3 in DNA: TGCAGCGTTCAGCAGGGAAGCAATCAGCCCCAGCATTTT.